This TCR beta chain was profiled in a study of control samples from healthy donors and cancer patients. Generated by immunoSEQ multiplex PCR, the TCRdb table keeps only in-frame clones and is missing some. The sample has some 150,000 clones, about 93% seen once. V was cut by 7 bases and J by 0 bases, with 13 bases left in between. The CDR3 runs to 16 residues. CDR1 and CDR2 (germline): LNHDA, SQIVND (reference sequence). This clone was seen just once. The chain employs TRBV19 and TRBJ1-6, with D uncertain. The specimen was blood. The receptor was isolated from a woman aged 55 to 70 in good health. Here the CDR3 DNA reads TGTGCCAGTAAACCAGGCGGAAGCTCCTATAATTCACCCCTCCACTTT. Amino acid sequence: CASKPGGSSYNSPLHF.